This T cell receptor (beta chain) was observed in a study of shared clonotypes between healthy human individuals. Study-wide findings and caveats: Memory subsets generally showed lower estimated richness than naive subsets.

To note about this clone: Its target is not known.

The protocol was immunoSEQ multiplex PCR, while the TCRdb copy is restricted to in-frame clones and leaves out a portion. The table lists around 300,000 clones, roughly 84% of them singletons. This clonotype originated in a man between 18 and 29 years old in good health. Sequencing input: memory CD8+ T cells sorted from blood. Subset here: CD45RO+ cells pooled with CCR7-negative TemRA cells.

CDR3 residues: CASSPPTSYEQYF. In nucleotides, the CDR3 is TGTGCCAGCTCACCACCGACCTCCTACGAGCAGTACTTC. J is TRBJ2-7 and V is TRBV18; D is unresolved. This CDR3 spans 13 amino acids. V lost 0 bases and J 0 bases, leaving 3 bases between the germline ends. Germline values: CDR1 KGHSH, CDR2 LQKENI.